These 17 T cell receptor beta chains were sequenced from one sample in a study of synovial regulatory T cells in juvenile arthritis. Overall study results and limits: Compared with other blood Treg cells, inflammation-associated Treg cells had reduced TCR diversity.

This table comes from immunoSEQ multiplex PCR, and its TCRdb copy is limited to in-frame clones, with some not included. This specimen shows about 850 clones; the ten leading clones hold around 4.6%. For these receptors, no antigen is known. Material for sequencing was Treg cells from blood. Subset here: HLA-DR+ inflammation-associated blood Treg cells. The receptor source for this set is a donor aged 2-35 years with juvenile idiopathic arthritis.

The chain recombines TRBV30 with TRBJ2-7; lacking DNA, the TRBD2 call made by TCRdb goes unchecked. This CDR3 region has 14 residues. There is no recorded DNA. In germline, CDR1 is GTSNPN, CDR2 SVGIG (reference sequence). CDR3 amino acids: CAWKGREGPYEQYF.

V and J are TRBV4-3 and TRBJ2-3; without DNA, the TCRdb call of TRBD2 cannot be checked. CDR1 and CDR2 (germline): LGHNA, YSLEER. CDR3 length equals 14 residues. No coding sequence is recorded. The CDR3: CASSPRLAGATQYF.

This clone shows up as medium-sized by frequency. The chain couples TRBV30 to TRBJ1-1; there is no DNA to check the TCRdb D call of TRBD1. The CDR3 totals 12 residues. The record lacks a DNA sequence. CDR1 and CDR2 from the germline V gene are GTSNPN and SVGIG (reference sequence). The CDR3 region is CAWRPRTGVAFF.

This CDR3 is CASSVGIGTSGIDHEQYF. The rearrangement links TRBV9 to TRBJ2-7; TCRdb outputs TRBD2, but without DNA this stays unchecked. The germline CDR1 and CDR2 sequences are SGDLS and YYNGEE. The CDR3 covers 18 residues. DNA is not on record.

This chain connects TRBV5-1 to TRBJ1-4. The CDR3 has 16 residues. A DNA sequence was not provided. Germline-derived CDR1 and CDR2 are SGHRS and YFSETQ. The CDR3 loop is CASAQNSGTTMEKLFF.

This clone is called medium-sized (0.01 to 0.1%) based on its frequency. The chain employs TRBV4-3 and TRBJ1-1; TCRdb picks TRBD1, but there is no DNA to check that call. Germline V gives CDR1 LGHNA, CDR2 YSLEER. CDR3 length equals 15 residues. No DNA is recorded. The chain's CDR3 is CASSQGTGTYTEAFF.

The CDR3 reads CASSLGFGGSDEETQYF. The V and J genes are TRBV28 and TRBJ2-5; TCRdb's assignment of TRBD2 cannot be checked, as there is no DNA. Germline-derived CDR1 and CDR2 are MDHEN and SYDVKM. CDR3 length: 17 amino acids. The entry carries no DNA sequence.

Considering frequency, this clone is large (0.1 to 1%). The chain joins TRBV6-5 to TRBJ2-7; TCRdb's D call of TRBD1 is untestable without DNA. CDR3 length: 13 residues. No DNA accompanies this entry. Germline V gives CDR1 MNHEY, CDR2 SVGAGI. The CDR3 region is CASRRRASYEQYF.

This clone registers medium-sized by frequency. This chain connects TRBV19 to TRBJ1-5; TCRdb's D gene call, TRBD1, goes unchecked for lack of DNA. This CDR3 comprises 14 residues. No nucleotide data were recorded. The germline gives CDR1 LNHDA, CDR2 SQIVND (reference sequence). The CDR3 is CASRPVQGLQPQHF.

Considering frequency, this clone is large. The chain is built from TRBV29-1 and TRBJ1-4; the D call from TCRdb, TRBD1, cannot be confirmed without DNA. The CDR3 sequence is 15 residues long. The DNA sequence is not available. Germline lookup yields CDR1 SQVTM and CDR2 ANQGSEA. This CDR3 reads CSVPGQGATNEKLFF.

This clone is deemed medium-sized by its frequency. The genes are TRBV7-9 and TRBJ1-2; there is no DNA to check the TCRdb D call of TRBD1. The germline V gene has CDR1 SEHNR and CDR2 FQNEAQ (reference sequence). The CDR3 length is 15 residues. A DNA sequence was not provided. This CDR3 is CASSLALGQGDGYTF. The variable domain in full, completed from reference TRBV7-9 and TRBJ1-2, reads DTGVSQNPRHKITKRGQNVTFRCDPISEHNRLYWYRQTLGQGPEFLTYFQNEAQLEKSRLLSDRFSAERPKGSFSTLEIQRTEQGDSAMYLCASSLALGQGDGYTFGSGTRLTVV.

The rearrangement links TRBV5-1 to TRBJ2-5; TCRdb reports TRBD2, a call that lacks DNA to check it against. From germline, CDR1 is SGHRS and CDR2 YFSETQ. The CDR3 runs 15 residues. The DNA sequence is not available. The CDR3: CASSFRLAVEGTQYF. Combining the CDR3 with reference TRBV5-1 and TRBJ2-5 gives the whole variable domain KAGVTQTPRYLIKTRGQQVTLSCSPISGHRSVSWYQQTPGQGLQFLFEYFSETQRNKGNFPGRFSGRQFSNSRSEMNVSTLELGDSALYLCASSFRLAVEGTQYFGPGTRLLVL.

This clone shows up as medium-sized by frequency. The gene calls are TRBV9 and TRBJ2-5; TCRdb selects TRBD2, and the lack of DNA leaves this call unchecked. The CDR3 totals 17 residues. No DNA sequence was recorded. Germline loops: CDR1 SGDLS, CDR2 YYNGEE. The CDR3 here is CASSVNPSGRGGETQYF.

This clone registers large (0.1 to 1%) by frequency. This chain uses TRBV6-5 with TRBJ1-2; TCRdb outputs TRBD1, but without DNA this stays unchecked. Per the germline V gene, CDR1 is MNHEY and CDR2 is SVGAGI. The CDR3 is 13 amino acids. The record lacks a DNA sequence. The CDR3 reads CAARDRGYYGYTF.

By frequency, this clone is medium-sized (0.01 to 0.1%). The chain uses TRBV18 and TRBJ2-3; absent DNA, TCRdb's TRBD2 call cannot be checked. Looked up from germline, CDR1 is KGHSH and CDR2 is LQKENI. The CDR3 length is 16 residues. No coding sequence is recorded. CDR3 sequence: CASSPRLAGGRDTQYF.

The chain combines TRBV5-3 with TRBJ2-7; absent DNA, TCRdb's TRBD2 call cannot be checked. TRBV5-3 counts as an open reading frame of uncertain function. The CDR3 extends over 15 amino acids. The DNA is unrecorded. CDR3 sequence reads: CARSLAETSSYEQYF.

This clone is labeled medium-sized based on frequency. The V call is TRBV10-3, the J call TRBJ2-3. Germline V lookup: CDR1 ENHRY, CDR2 SYGVKD. The CDR3 totals 14 residues. DNA is not on record. CDR3 sequence: CAISEGVKTDTQYF.